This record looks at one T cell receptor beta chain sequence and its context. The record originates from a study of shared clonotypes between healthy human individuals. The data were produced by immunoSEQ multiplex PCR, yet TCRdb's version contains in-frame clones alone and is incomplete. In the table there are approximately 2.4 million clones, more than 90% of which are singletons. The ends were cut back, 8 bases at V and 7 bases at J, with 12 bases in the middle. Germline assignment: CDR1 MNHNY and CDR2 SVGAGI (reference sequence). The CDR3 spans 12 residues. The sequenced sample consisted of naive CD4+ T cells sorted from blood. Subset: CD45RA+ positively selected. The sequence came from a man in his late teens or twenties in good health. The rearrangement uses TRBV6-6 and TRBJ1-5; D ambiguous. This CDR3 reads CASHTAGQPQHF. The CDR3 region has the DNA TGTGCCAGCCACACTGCCGGGCAGCCCCAGCATTTT.